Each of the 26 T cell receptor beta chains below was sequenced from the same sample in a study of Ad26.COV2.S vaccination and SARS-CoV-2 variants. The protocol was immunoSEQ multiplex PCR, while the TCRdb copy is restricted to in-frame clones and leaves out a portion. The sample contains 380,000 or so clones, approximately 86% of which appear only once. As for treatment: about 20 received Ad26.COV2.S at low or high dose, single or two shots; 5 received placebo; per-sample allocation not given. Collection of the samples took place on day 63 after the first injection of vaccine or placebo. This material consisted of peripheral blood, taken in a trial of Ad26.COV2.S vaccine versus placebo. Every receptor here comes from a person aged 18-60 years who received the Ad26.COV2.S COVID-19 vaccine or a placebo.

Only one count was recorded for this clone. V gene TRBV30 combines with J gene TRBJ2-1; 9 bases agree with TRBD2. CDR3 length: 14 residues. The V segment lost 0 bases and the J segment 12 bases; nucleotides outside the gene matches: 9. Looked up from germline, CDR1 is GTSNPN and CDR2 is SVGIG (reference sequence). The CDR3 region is CAWSVLAGAIGQFF. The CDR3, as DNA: TGTGCCTGGAGTGTGTTAGCGGGAGCAATAGGGCAGTTCTTC.

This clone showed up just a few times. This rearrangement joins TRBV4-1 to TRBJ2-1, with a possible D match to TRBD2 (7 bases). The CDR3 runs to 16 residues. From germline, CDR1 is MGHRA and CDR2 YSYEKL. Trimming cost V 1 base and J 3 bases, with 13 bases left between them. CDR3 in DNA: TGCGCCAGCAGCCAAGTTGCAGGGGAGGGCTACAATGAGCAGTTCTTC. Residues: CASSQVAGEGYNEQFF.

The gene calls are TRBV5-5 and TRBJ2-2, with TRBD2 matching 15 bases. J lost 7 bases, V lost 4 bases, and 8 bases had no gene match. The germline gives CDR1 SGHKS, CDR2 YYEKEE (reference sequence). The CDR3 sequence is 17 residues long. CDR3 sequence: CASSPGLAGGFFGELFF. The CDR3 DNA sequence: TGTGCCAGCAGCCCAGGACTAGCGGGAGGGTTCTTCGGGGAGCTGTTTTTT.

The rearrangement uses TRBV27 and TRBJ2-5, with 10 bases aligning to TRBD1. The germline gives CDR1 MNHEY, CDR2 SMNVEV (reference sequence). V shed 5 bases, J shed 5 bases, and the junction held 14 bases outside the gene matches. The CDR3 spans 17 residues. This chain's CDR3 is CASSTLRDRGLGETQYF. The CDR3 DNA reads TGTGCCAGCAGTACCCTCCGGGACAGGGGCTTGGGTGAGACCCAGTACTTC.

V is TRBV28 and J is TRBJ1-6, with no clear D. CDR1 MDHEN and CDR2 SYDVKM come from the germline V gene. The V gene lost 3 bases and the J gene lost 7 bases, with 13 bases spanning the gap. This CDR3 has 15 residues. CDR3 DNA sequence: TGTGCCAGCAGTTTCGTAGCGGGTGGCAATTCACCCCTCCACTTT. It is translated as CASSFVAGGNSPLHF.

In DNA, the CDR3 is TGTGCCAGCAAGGCTAGTCTAGCGGGGGGTAAAGTGGAGTACTTC. Translated, it gives CASKASLAGGKVEYF. V usage is TRBV27 and J usage is TRBJ2-7; TRBD2 matches 11 bases. CDR1 MNHEY and CDR2 SMNVEV come from the germline V gene (reference sequence). The CDR3 is made up of 15 amino acids. V shed 7 bases, J shed 11 bases, and the junction held 16 bases outside the gene matches.

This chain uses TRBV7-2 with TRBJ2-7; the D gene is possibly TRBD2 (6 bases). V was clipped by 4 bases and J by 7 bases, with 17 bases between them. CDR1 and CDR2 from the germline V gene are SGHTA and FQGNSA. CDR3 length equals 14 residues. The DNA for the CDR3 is TGTGCCAGCAGCTCCGCGGGCCTAGCGACGGAGCAGTACTTC. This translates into CASSSAGLATEQYF.

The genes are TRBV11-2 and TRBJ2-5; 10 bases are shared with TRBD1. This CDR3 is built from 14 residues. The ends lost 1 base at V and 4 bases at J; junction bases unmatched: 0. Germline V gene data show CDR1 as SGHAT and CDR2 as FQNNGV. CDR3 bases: TGTGCCAGCAGCTTAGGGGACAGGGGAGAGACCCAGTACTTC. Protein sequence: CASSLGDRGETQYF. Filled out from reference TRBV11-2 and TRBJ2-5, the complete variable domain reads EAGVAQSPRYKIIEKRQSVAFWCNPISGHATLYWYQQILGQGPKLLIQFQNNGVVDDSQLPKDRFSAERLKGVDSTLKIQPAKLEDSAVYLCASSLGDRGETQYFGPGTRLLVL.

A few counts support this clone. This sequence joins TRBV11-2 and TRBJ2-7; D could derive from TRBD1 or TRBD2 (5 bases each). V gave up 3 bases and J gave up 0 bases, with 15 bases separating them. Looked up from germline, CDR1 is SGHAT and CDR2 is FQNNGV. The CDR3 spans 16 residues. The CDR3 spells CASSLGRRTSSYEQYF. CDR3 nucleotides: TGTGCCAGCAGCTTGGGACGCCGGACCAGCTCCTACGAGCAGTACTTC.

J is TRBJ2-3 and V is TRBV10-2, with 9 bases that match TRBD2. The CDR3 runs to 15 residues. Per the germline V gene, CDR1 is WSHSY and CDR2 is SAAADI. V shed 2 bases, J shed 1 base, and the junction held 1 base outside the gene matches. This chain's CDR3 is CASSEPSGGTDTQYF. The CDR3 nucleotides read TGCGCCAGCAGTGAGCCTAGCGGGGGCACAGATACGCAGTATTTT.

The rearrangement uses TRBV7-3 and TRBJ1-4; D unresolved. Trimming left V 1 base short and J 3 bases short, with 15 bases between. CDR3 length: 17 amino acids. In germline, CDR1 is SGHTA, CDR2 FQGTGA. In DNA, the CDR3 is TGTGCCAGCAGCTTAAATAGGTCTCAGAGGGCTAATGAAAAACTGTTTTTT. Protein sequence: CASSLNRSQRANEKLFF.

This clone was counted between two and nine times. The CDR3: CASSPRRAPETQYF. The DNA for the CDR3 is TGTGCCAGCAGCCCCCGTCGGGCACCAGAGACCCAGTACTTC. The rearrangement links TRBV9 to TRBJ2-5; D is unclear. V was clipped by 4 bases and J by 4 bases, with 14 bases between them. Germline values: CDR1 SGDLS, CDR2 YYNGEE. This CDR3 spans 14 amino acids.

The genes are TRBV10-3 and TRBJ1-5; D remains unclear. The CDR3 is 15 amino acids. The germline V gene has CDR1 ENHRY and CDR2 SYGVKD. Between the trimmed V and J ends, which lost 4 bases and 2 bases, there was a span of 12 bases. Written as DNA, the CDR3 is TGTGCCATCAGTGGTGAGGGTAGGGGCAATCAGCCCCAGCATTTT. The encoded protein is CAISGEGRGNQPQHF.

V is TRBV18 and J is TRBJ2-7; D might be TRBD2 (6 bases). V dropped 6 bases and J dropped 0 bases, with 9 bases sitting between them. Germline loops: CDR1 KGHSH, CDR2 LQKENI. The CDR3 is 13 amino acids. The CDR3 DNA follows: TGTGCCAGCTCTACGGGACTCTCCTACGAGCAGTACTTC. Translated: CASSTGLSYEQYF.

CDR3 sequence reads: CASSFLERLNTEAFF. The CDR3 DNA reads as TGTGCCAGCAGTTTTTTAGAACGACTGAACACTGAAGCTTTCTTT. The chain carries TRBV27 and TRBJ1-1; no firm D call. The germline CDR1 and CDR2 sequences are MNHEY and SMNVEV (reference sequence). This CDR3 region has 15 residues. V lost 3 bases and J lost 0, with 11 bases in between.

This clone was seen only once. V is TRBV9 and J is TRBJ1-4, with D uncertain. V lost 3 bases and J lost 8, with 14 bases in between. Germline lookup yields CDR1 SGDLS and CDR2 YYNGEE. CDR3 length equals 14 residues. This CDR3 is CASSGGGRGEKLFF. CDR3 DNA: TGTGCCAGCAGCGGTGGAGGACGAGGGGAAAAACTGTTTTTT.

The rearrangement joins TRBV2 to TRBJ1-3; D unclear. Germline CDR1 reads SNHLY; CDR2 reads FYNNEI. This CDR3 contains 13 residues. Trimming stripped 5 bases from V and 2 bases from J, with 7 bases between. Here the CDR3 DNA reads TGTGCCAGCAGTTATGTGGCTGGAAACACCATATATTTT. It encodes CASSYVAGNTIYF.

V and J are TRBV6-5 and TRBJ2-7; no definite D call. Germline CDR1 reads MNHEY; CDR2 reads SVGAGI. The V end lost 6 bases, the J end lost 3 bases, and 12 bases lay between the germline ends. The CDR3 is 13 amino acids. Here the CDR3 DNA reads TGTGCCAGCAGCTCGGGTTCCAACTACGAGCAGTACTTC. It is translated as CASSSGSNYEQYF.

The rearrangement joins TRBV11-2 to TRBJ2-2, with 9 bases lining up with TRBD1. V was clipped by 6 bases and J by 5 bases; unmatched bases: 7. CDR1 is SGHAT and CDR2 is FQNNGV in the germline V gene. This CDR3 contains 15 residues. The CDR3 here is CASRSTGGWTGELFF. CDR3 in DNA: TGTGCCAGCAGATCAACAGGGGGCTGGACCGGGGAGCTGTTTTTT.

CDR3 amino acids: CASSVAEGYEQYF. The CDR3 DNA follows: TGTGCCAGCAGCGTAGCTGAAGGCTACGAGCAGTACTTC. V usage is TRBV9 and J usage is TRBJ2-7; D remains unclear. CDR1 is SGDLS and CDR2 is YYNGEE in the germline V gene. The CDR3 extends over 13 amino acids. Trimming removed 0 bases at V and 3 bases at J, with 7 bases between. The whole variable domain, filled in from reference TRBV9 and TRBJ2-7, reads DSGVTQTPKHLITATGQRVTLRCSPRSGDLSVYWYQQSLDQGLQFLIQYYNGEERAKGNILERFSAQQFPDLHSELNLSSLELGDSALYFCASSVAEGYEQYFGPGTRLTVT.

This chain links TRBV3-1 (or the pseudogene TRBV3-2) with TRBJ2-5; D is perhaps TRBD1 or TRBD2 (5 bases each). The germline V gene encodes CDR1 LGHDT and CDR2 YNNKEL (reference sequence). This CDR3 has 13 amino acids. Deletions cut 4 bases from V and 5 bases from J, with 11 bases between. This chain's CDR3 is CASSRQGGETQYF. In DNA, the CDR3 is TGTGCCAGCAGCCGGCAGGGCGGGGAGACCCAGTACTTC.

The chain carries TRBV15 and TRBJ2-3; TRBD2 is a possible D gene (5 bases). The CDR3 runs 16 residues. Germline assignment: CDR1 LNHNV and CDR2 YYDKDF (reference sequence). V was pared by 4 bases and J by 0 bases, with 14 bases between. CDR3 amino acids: CATSILNWESTDTQYF. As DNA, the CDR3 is TGTGCCACCAGCATATTGAATTGGGAGAGCACAGATACGCAGTATTTT. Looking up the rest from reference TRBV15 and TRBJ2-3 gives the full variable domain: DAMVIQNPRYQVTQFGKPVTLSCSQTLNHNVMYWYQQKSSQAPKLLFHYYDKDFNNEADTPDNFQSRRPNTSFCFLDIRSPGLGDTAMYLCATSILNWESTDTQYFGPGTRLTVL.

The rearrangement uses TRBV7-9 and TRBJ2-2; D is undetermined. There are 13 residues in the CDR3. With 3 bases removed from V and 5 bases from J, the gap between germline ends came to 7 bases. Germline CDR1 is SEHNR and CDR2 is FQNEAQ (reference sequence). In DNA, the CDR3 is TGTGCCAGCAGCTTTAACCCGACCGGGGAGCTGTTTTTT. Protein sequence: CASSFNPTGELFF.

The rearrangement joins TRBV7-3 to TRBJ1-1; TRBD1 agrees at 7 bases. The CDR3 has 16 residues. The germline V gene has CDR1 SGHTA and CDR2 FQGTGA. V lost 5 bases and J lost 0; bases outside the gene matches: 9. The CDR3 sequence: CASSPRQGPMNTEAFF. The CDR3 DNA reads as TGTGCCAGCAGCCCTAGACAGGGACCCATGAACACTGAAGCTTTCTTT.

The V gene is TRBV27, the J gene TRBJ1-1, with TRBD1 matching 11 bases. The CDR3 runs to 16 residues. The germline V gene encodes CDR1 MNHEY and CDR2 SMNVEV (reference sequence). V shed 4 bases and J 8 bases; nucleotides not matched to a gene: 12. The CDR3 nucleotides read TGTGCCAGCAGTTCGCTGTCCGGGACAGGGGGAGAGGAAGCTTTCTTT. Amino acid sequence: CASSSLSGTGGEEAFF.

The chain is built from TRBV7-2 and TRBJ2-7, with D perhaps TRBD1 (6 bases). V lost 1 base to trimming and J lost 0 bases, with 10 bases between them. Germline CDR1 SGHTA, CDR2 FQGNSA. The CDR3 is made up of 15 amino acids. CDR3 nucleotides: TGTGCCAGCAGCTTAGGGGGGCCTTCCTCCTACGAGCAGTACTTC. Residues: CASSLGGPSSYEQYF.